These T cell receptor beta chains were read from a single sample in a study of radiotherapy plus CTLA-4 blockade in lung cancer. Some clones are missing from TCRdb's copy, which holds only in-frame ones; the method was immunoSEQ multiplex PCR. In the table there are tens of thousands of clones, 77% of which are singletons. Material: peripheral blood, obtained from a patient treated with radiotherapy plus ipilimumab. These receptors were taken from a human donor with non-small cell lung cancer who had a partial response to radiotherapy plus ipilimumab. Each CDR3 is given without its conserved first and last residue. D genes are given only for firm matches.

>TRBV27|.|TRBJ2-7
ASSLSLSYEQY
>TRBV7-9|TRBD2|TRBJ2-3
ASSSLTSGGTDTQY
>TRBV9|TRBD2|TRBJ2-7
ASSATPGGEYYEQY
>TRBV5-1|TRBD2|TRBJ2-1
ASSPLAGTYNEQF
>TRBV5-1|TRBD1|TRBJ1-6
ASSEGQGGNSPLH
>TRBV9|TRBD1|TRBJ1-2
ASSETGSYGYT
>TRBV11-2|TRBD1|TRBJ1-6
ASSSQGVNSPLH
>TRBV19|TRBD1|TRBJ1-5
ASSIGTGGGQPQH
>TRBV19|.|TRBJ2-5
ASSIGAPSASRQETQY
>TRBV29-1|TRBD1|TRBJ2-2
SVRQGWDTGELF
>TRBV28|.|TRBJ2-4
ASRQQANKNIQY
>TRBV18|TRBD1|TRBJ2-7
ASSLTGTVTYEQY
>TRBV9|TRBD1|TRBJ2-7
ASSSLQTGGARDEQY
>TRBV11-2|TRBD1|TRBJ2-5
ASQSNRGMRETQY
>TRBV19|.|TRBJ1-3
ASSNQGPGNTIY
>TRBV7-2|TRBD1|TRBJ2-5
ASSETGGPETQY
>TRBV6-5|TRBD1|TRBJ1-1
ASRGTGINTEAF
>TRBV5-1|TRBD2|TRBJ2-1
ASSLQGTSGAHYNEQF
>TRBV19|TRBD1|TRBJ1-1
ASSTRDRGLGTEAF
>TRBV25-1|TRBD1|TRBJ1-1
ASSENRDREEAF
>TRBV19|TRBD1|TRBJ2-2
ASSSPGGRGELF
>TRBV30|TRBD2|TRBJ2-1
AWSAGTSGGAGLEQF
>TRBV6-4|TRBD1|TRBJ1-6
ASSEGTGNSPLH
>TRBV29-1|.|TRBJ1-2
SVDLVAGRFYT
>TRBV30|TRBD1|TRBJ1-1
AWSPPGQGSEAF
>TRBV6-1|TRBD1|TRBJ2-5
ASSPGQGFETQY
>TRBV7-9|TRBD2|TRBJ2-1
ASSPGLADNEQF
>TRBV9|TRBD1|TRBJ1-4
ASSLTTGGNEKLF
>TRBV7-8|.|TRBJ1-1
ASSLTDLNTEAF
>TRBV7-3|TRBD1|TRBJ2-3
ASSLEGAGADTQY
>TRBV30|TRBD2|TRBJ2-1
AWSASGSGGYNEQF
>TRBV7-2|TRBD2|TRBJ2-7
ASGHGLGGSYEQY
>TRBV18|.|TRBJ2-7
ASSPSGSYEQY
>TRBV11-3|.|TRBJ2-2
ASSLESAGTQNTGELF
>TRBV6-5|TRBD1|.
ASSYTGTGGYEQY
>TRBV5-1|.|TRBJ1-1
ASSLGHSNTEAF
>TRBV11-3|TRBD2|TRBJ2-1
ASSYSEGSGGPQF
>TRBV5-1|.|TRBJ1-2
ASSLTGPGYT
>TRBV19|TRBD1|TRBJ1-2
ASSLGQGKNYGYT
>TRBV6-5|.|TRBJ2-7
ASSLATPGYEQY
>TRBV13|.|TRBJ1-1
ASSQTDMNTEAF
>TRBV5-1|TRBD2|TRBJ2-2
ASSGGLVVRVDTGELF
>TRBV7-6|.|TRBJ1-4
ASSLETATNEKLF
>TRBV5-4|.|.
ASSLAHRDEQY
>TRBV10-3|TRBD1|TRBJ2-5
AISDSTGAETQY
>TRBV5-6|TRBD2|TRBJ2-1
ASSLLFASGGKEQF
>TRBV6-1|.|TRBJ2-7
ASSEDGSYEQY
>TRBV30|.|TRBJ2-3
AWSGGTRTDTQY
>TRBV15|TRBD1|TRBJ1-4
ATSRDGGTGEKLF
>TRBV19|.|TRBJ2-1
ASSIEAGLYNEQF
>TRBV13|.|TRBJ2-1
ASSSSGTPLFF
>TRBV28|TRBD1|TRBJ2-5
ASRPDRVETQY
>TRBV28|TRBD2|TRBJ2-7
ASSFPYSNPGLAAYEQY
>TRBV5-6|TRBD2|TRBJ2-3
ASIRTSGVPDTQY
>TRBV9|TRBD2|TRBJ2-2
ASSQSGGNTGELF